This is a list of T cell receptor beta chains from one sample in a study of blood T cells in healthy people across ages. TCRdb reprocessed the 5' RACE reads with MiXCR, giving one entry per CDR3 protein. The data show 1.4 million or so distinct CDR3 sequences, roughly 43% seen once. Source material: blood. These receptors came from a young woman in good health. Both conserved end residues are part of each CDR3. D genes are given only for firm matches. Size tells how often a clone was seen (once, few, many) or the class of an expanded clone, and some rows leave it out.

>TRBJ2-5|TRBV7-6|-|TRBD2
CASSPLRGIDEQYF
TGTGCCAGCAGCCCCTTGCGGGGGATCGATGAGCAGTACTTC
>TRBJ1-2|TRBV4-1|-|TRBD1
CASSQDFSGGSYGYTF
TGCGCCAGCAGCCAAGATTTTTCAGGGGGGAGCTATGGCTACACCTTC
>TRBJ1-1|TRBV5-5|few|-
CASTSLGNTEAFF
TGTGCCAGCACCTCCCTAGGAAACACTGAAGCTTTCTTT
>TRBJ1-1|TRBV29-1|few|-
CSVRSRLNTEAFF
TGCAGCGTTCGAAGCAGACTTAACACTGAAGCTTTCTTT
>TRBJ1-2|TRBV29-1|-|-
CSVESTDTNYGYTF
TGCAGCGTTGAATCGACGGATACTAACTATGGCTACACCTTC
>TRBJ2-3|TRBV12-3/TRBV12-4|many|-
CASKQGSDTQYF
TGTGCCAGCAAGCAGGGTTCAGATACGCAGTATTTT
>TRBJ2-7|TRBV7-2|-|TRBD2
CASSSPRGLAGPSSYEQYF
TGTGCCAGCAGCTCCCCCAGAGGACTAGCGGGACCTAGCTCCTACGAGCAGTACTTC
>TRBJ2-3|TRBV12-3/TRBV12-4|-|-
CAGTLGAPSTDTQYF
TGTGCCGGCACCCTTGGGGCACCTAGCACAGATACGCAGTATTTT
>TRBJ2-3|TRBV5-5|-|-
CASSLVAGANTDTQYF
TGTGCCAGCAGCTTGGTGGCTGGGGCGAACACAGATACGCAGTATTTT
>TRBJ1-2|TRBV6-5|-|-
CASSYSIGNYGYTF
TGTGCCAGCAGTTACTCTATTGGTAACTATGGCTACACCTTC
>TRBJ2-7|TRBV4-2|-|TRBD1
CASSQEVQGEQYF
TGTGCCAGCAGCCAAGAAGTACAGGGGGAGCAGTACTTC
>TRBJ1-2|TRBV25-1|-|TRBD1
CASSDLGDRGLNYGYTF
TGTGCCAGCAGTGACTTAGGGGACAGGGGCCTTAACTATGGCTACACCTTC
>TRBJ2-1|TRBV27|-|TRBD2
CASSSLAGGAHNEQFF
TGTGCCAGCAGTTCTTTAGCGGGAGGTGCCCACAATGAGCAGTTCTTC
>TRBJ2-3|TRBV5-1|-|-
CASSYRDTYTDTQYF
TGCGCCAGCAGCTACCGGGACACCTACACAGATACGCAGTATTTT
>TRBJ1-6|TRBV20-1|-|TRBD1
CSARDSTGAGSPPHF
TGCAGTGCTAGAGATAGTACAGGGGCTGGTTCACCCCCCCACTTT
>TRBJ2-3|TRBV11-3|few|-
CASSLELGGTDTQYF
TGTGCCAGCAGCTTAGAATTAGGGGGCACAGATACGCAGTATTTT
>TRBJ2-1|TRBV12-3/TRBV12-4|few|-
CASSLRPISYNEQFF
TGTGCCAGCAGTTTACGGCCAATCTCCTACAATGAGCAGTTCTTC
>TRBJ2-1|TRBV7-9|-|TRBD2
CASSPPLAGDYNEQFF
TGTGCCAGCAGCCCCCCCCTAGCGGGGGATTACAATGAGCAGTTCTTC
>TRBJ1-5|TRBV3-1|once|-
CASSPDYPTDTQHF
TGTGCCAGTAGCCCGGACTACCCAACAGATACGCAGCATTTT
>TRBJ2-1|TRBV12-3/TRBV12-4|-|TRBD2
CASSSPRLAGVNYNEQFF
TGTGCCAGCAGCTCACCTCGACTAGCGGGGGTGAACTACAATGAGCAGTTCTTC
>TRBJ2-7|TRBV9|-|-
CASSVGPEGQTYEQYF
TGTGCCAGCAGCGTAGGCCCAGAGGGGCAGACATACGAGCAGTACTTC
>TRBJ2-1|TRBV5-5|-|-
CASSLALEGRQFF
TGTGCCAGCAGCTTGGCTCTGGAGGGCCGGCAGTTCTTC
>TRBJ2-7|TRBV21-1|-|-
CASFWDTKYEQYF
TGTGCCAGCTTTTGGGACACGAAGTACGAGCAGTACTTC
>TRBJ2-5|TRBV27|few|-
CASSEGPARETQYF
TGTGCCAGCAGCGAGGGACCGGCCCGAGAGACCCAGTACTTC
>TRBJ1-3|TRBV11-2|-|TRBD1
CASSLGGQPLSGNTIYF
TGTGCCAGCAGCTTGGGGGGACAGCCTCTCTCTGGAAACACCATATATTTT
>TRBJ2-5|TRBV6-6|few|-
CASNRDSASETQYF
TGTGCCAGCAACCGGGACTCCGCCTCTGAGACCCAGTACTTC
>TRBJ2-4|TRBV27|-|-
CASSIYWNRGDSKNIQYF
TGTGCCAGCAGTATCTATTGGAACAGAGGAGATTCCAAAAACATTCAGTACTTC
>TRBJ1-4|TRBV7-9|-|-
CATQKQRSNEKLFF
TGTGCCACACAGAAACAGAGATCTAATGAAAAACTGTTTTTT
>TRBJ2-5|TRBV7-7|-|TRBD2
CASSLSVVAGGLQETQYF
TGTGCTAGCAGCTTATCTGTAGTTGCGGGGGGGCTCCAAGAGACCCAGTACTTC
>TRBJ1-1|TRBV27|once|-
CASSFVHSSAEAFF
TGTGCCAGCAGTTTCGTACATTCTTCCGCTGAAGCTTTCTTT
>TRBJ2-3|TRBV20-1|-|-
CTNSRPPDTQYF
TGCACCAACAGCCGACCGCCCGATACGCAGTATTTT
>TRBJ2-7|TRBV7-2|-|TRBD2
CASSFASGGADEQYF
TGTGCCAGCAGCTTTGCTAGCGGGGGGGCCGATGAGCAGTACTTC
>TRBJ2-5|TRBV12-3/TRBV12-4|-|TRBD1
CASRTNRGQETQYF
TGCGCCAGCAGGACAAACAGGGGGCAAGAGACCCAGTACTTC
>TRBJ2-7|TRBV12-5|-|TRBD1
CAPKKDRADYEQYF
TGTGCCCCTAAGAAGGACAGGGCGGACTACGAGCAGTACTTC
>TRBJ2-7|TRBV3-1|many|-
CASSHTGSMVPYEQYF
TGTGCCAGCAGCCACACCGGGTCGATGGTCCCCTACGAGCAGTACTTC
>TRBJ1-1|TRBV20-1|few|TRBD1
CSARRQGAWNTEAFF
TGCAGTGCTAGACGACAGGGAGCTTGGAACACTGAAGCTTTCTTT
>TRBJ2-1|TRBV5-1|-|TRBD2
CASSMDRGLAGAGEQFF
TGCGCCAGCAGCATGGACAGAGGACTAGCGGGAGCCGGAGAGCAGTTCTTC
>TRBJ2-7|TRBV6-2/TRBV6-3|few|-
CASSNWGEQYF
TGTGCCAGCAGTAATTGGGGCGAGCAGTACTTC
>TRBJ1-2|TRBV20-1|-|TRBD1
CSATGGPNYGYTF
TGCAGTGCGACAGGGGGCCCTAACTATGGCTACACCTTC
>TRBJ2-3|TRBV12-3/TRBV12-4|many|-
CASSPYSSSTDTQYF
TGTGCCAGCAGTCCTTACAGTTCTAGCACAGATACGCAGTATTTT
>TRBJ2-1|TRBV27|-|TRBD2
CASARLASYNEQFF
TGTGCCAGCGCCCGACTAGCGTCCTACAATGAGCAGTTCTTC
>TRBJ1-3|TRBV4-1|-|-
CASSQSHTYSGNTIYF
TGCGCCAGCAGCCAATCCCACACCTACTCTGGAAACACCATATATTTT
>TRBJ2-7|TRBV15|few|TRBD2
CATSRTSASYNEQYF
TGTGCCACCAGCAGAACTAGCGCCTCCTACAATGAGCAGTACTTC
>TRBJ2-1|TRBV15|-|-
CAIKGGGGAYNEQFF
TGTGCCATAAAAGGGGGTGGGGGTGCCTACAATGAGCAGTTCTTC
>TRBJ1-5|TRBV6-5|few|-
CASSYSVGRPQHF
TGTGCCAGCAGTTACTCCGTTGGACGGCCCCAGCATTTT
>TRBJ1-1|TRBV7-6|few|TRBD1
CASSTGGKAEAFF
TGTGCCAGCAGTACAGGGGGCAAAGCTGAAGCTTTCTTT
>TRBJ2-3|TRBV6-2/TRBV6-3|few|TRBD1
CASSSRQGWSGDTQYF
TGTGCCAGCAGTTCACGACAGGGATGGAGTGGAGATACGCAGTATTTT
>TRBJ2-3|TRBV7-9|few|-
CASSLLGASDTQYF
TGTGCCAGCAGCTTACTTGGGGCTTCCGATACGCAGTATTTT
>TRBJ1-1|TRBV29-1|few|-
CSVGGTYNTEAFF
TGCAGCGTTGGGGGGACATACAACACTGAAGCTTTCTTT
>TRBJ1-2|TRBV4-1|few|TRBD1
CASSGGQGAGNGYTF
TGCGCCAGCAGCGGGGGCCAGGGGGCGGGTAATGGCTACACCTTC
>TRBJ2-1|TRBV6-1|-|TRBD2
CACSELAHNEQFF
TGTGCCTGCAGTGAACTAGCGCACAATGAGCAGTTCTTC
>TRBJ2-4|TRBV7-2|few|-
CASSYLGKKNIQYF
TGTGCCAGCAGCTACCTAGGGAAAAAAAACATTCAGTACTTC